This TCR beta chain was sequenced in a study of cytomegalovirus exposure and HLA in healthy donors. Study details: Researchers found that roughly 81% of under 450 genotyped donors fell within the Caucasian-associated ancestry cluster.

Trimming shortened V by 0 bases and J by 2 bases, and 8 bases separated the two germline ends. Per germline, CDR1 SGDLS and CDR2 YYNGEE. CDR3 length: 14 amino acids. Comment on this clone: Its antigen is still unknown.

Primers: 60 Vbeta forward and 13 Jbeta reverse. Data came from immunoSEQ multiplex PCR; TCRdb stores just in-frame clones and leaves some out. In the table there are about 140,000 clones, roughly 80% of which are singletons. Findings and caveats of the study: Association of some 18,000 TCR beta sequences with HLA alleles was found at 0.05 false discovery rate in a later analysis. Per a later analysis, HLA-associated TCR beta chains showed more clonal expansion than other, equally common TCR beta chains.

The gene calls are TRBV9 and TRBJ1-2; D is ambiguous. The receptor was derived from a man between 40 and 49 years old in good health and CMV-seronegative. The sequenced sample consisted of PBMCs. The CDR3 spells CASSVETGNYGYTF. The CDR3 DNA follows: TGTGCCAGCAGCGTAGAGACGGGAAACTATGGCTACACCTTC.